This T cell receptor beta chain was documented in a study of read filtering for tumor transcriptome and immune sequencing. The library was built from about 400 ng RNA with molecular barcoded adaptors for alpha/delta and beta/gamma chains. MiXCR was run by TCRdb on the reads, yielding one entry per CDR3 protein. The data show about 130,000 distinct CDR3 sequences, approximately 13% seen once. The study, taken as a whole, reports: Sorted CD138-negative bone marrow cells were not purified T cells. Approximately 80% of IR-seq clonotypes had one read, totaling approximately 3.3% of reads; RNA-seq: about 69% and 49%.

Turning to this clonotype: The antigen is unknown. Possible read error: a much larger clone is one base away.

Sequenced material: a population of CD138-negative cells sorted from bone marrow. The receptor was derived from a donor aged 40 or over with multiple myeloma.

The CDR3: CASSLSRGTTMRGNELFF. The DNA for the CDR3 is TGCGCCAGCAGCTTGAGTCGTGGGACCACCATGAGGGGGAATGAGCTGTTCTTC. This chain joins TRBV5-1 and TRBJ2-1; D possibly corresponds to TRBD1 (6 bases). The CDR3 is 18 residues long. Germline V CDR1 and CDR2: SGHRS, YFSETQ.